The clone carrying this TCR beta chain showed up just a few times. The sample comes from a study of CD8+CD57+ T cells in acquired aplastic anemia. Flow cytometry had shown expanded CD8+CD57+ cells in the patients chosen for sequencing. V lost 6 bases to trimming and J lost 5 bases; unmatched junction nucleotides: 8. CDR1 MGHRA and CDR2 YSYEKL come from the germline V gene. The CDR3 totals 14 residues. Genomic DNA constituted the template upon which TCR beta VDJ and CDR3 profiling was performed. In TCRdb, the reads were re-called with MiXCR into one record per CDR3 protein. The repertoire holds approximately 470,000 distinct CDR3 sequences, with around 33% as singletons.

This TCR was recovered from a human donor with aplastic anemia. The chain links TRBV4-1 to TRBJ1-1; 8 bases match TRBD1. Material for sequencing was sorted CD4+, CD8+, or CD8+CD57+ T cells (not recorded which) from PBMCs. In nucleotides, the CDR3 is TGCGCCAGCAGAAAGACAGGGGTGAGGACTGAAGCTTTCTTT. Translated, it gives CASRKTGVRTEAFF.